Below, 21 T cell receptor beta chains from the same sample are listed, as sequenced in a study of blood T cells in healthy people across ages. The use of a sample-barcoded 5' primer and a J-beta primer mix characterized a second PCR of about 6 to 12 cycles. TCRdb itself ran the 5' RACE reads through MiXCR, one entry per CDR3 protein. Of 900,000 to 950,000 distinct CDR3 sequences in the sample, around 29% were seen once. The same data also contributed to another study, on T cells of mothers and their children.

Sequencing was carried out using blood. The origin of the receptors is a woman aged 40 to 50 in good health.

There are a few counts of this clonotype. This chain uses TRBV20-1 with TRBJ2-5; TRBD1 might be the D (5 bases). The V end was cut by 0 bases, the J end by 0 bases, with 11 bases between. Per the germline V gene, CDR1 is DFQATT and CDR2 is SNEGSKA (reference sequence). The CDR3 extends over 15 amino acids. CDR3 nucleotide sequence: TGCAGTGCTAGAGATTCTCGACAGAACCAAGAGACCCAGTACTTC. Protein sequence: CSARDSRQNQETQYF.

This sequence joins TRBV5-1 and TRBJ1-5, with D possibly TRBD1 on 6 matching bases. The CDR3 has 15 amino acids. Germline V lookup: CDR1 SGHRS, CDR2 YFSETQ. The V end was cut by 5 bases, the J end by 0 bases, with 12 bases between. CDR3 amino acids: CASRERTDSNQPQHF. The DNA of the CDR3 is TGCGCCAGCAGGGAGAGGACAGATAGCAATCAGCCCCAGCATTTT.

The genes are TRBV29-1 and TRBJ1-1; D gene uncertain. The germline CDR1 and CDR2 sequences are SQVTM and ANQGSEA. There are 13 residues in the CDR3. V dropped 6 bases and J dropped 1 base, with 12 bases sitting between them. This CDR3 is CSVGKTGNTEAFF. The DNA of the CDR3 is TGCAGCGTGGGAAAGACTGGGAACACTGAAGCTTTCTTT.

This clonotype has a handful of counts. The V call is TRBV10-3, the J call TRBJ2-1, with 10 bases identical to TRBD2. V shed 7 bases, J shed 7 bases, and the junction held 10 bases outside the gene matches. The CDR3 runs to 15 residues. Germline CDR1 is ENHRY and CDR2 is SYGVKD. CDR3 loop: CAITKAGGAENEQFF. For the CDR3, the DNA is TGTGCCATCACTAAAGCGGGGGGGGCTGAAAATGAGCAGTTCTTC.

Note on this clonotype: A single base separates this from a much larger clone, so it may be a read error. The chain links TRBV9 to TRBJ2-2; a weak D match, TRBD2 (5 bases). V gave up 4 bases and J gave up 8 bases, with 15 bases separating them. This CDR3 region has 14 residues. The germline gives CDR1 SGDLS, CDR2 YYNGEE. The CDR3 sequence is CASSTVRLSGELFF. CDR3 coding DNA: TGTGCCAGCAGCACCGTCAGACTATCTGGGGAGCTGTTTTTT. The full variable domain, rest sourced from reference TRBV9 and TRBJ2-2, is DSGVTQTPKHLITATGQRVTLRCSPRSGDLSVYWYQQSLDQGLQFLIQYYNGEERAKGNILERFSAQQFPDLHSELNLSSLELGDSALYFCASSTVRLSGELFFGEGSRLTVL.

V gene TRBV6-6 combines with J gene TRBJ2-4, with 12 bases fitting TRBD2. CDR3 length: 15 residues. CDR1 and CDR2 (germline): MNHNY, SVGAGI (reference sequence). V shed 0 bases and J 13 bases; nucleotides not matched to a gene: 7. CDR3 sequence reads: CASSYSGLAGNEQYF. CDR3 DNA sequence: TGTGCCAGCAGTTACTCAGGACTAGCGGGGAATGAGCAGTACTTC.

This clonotype occurred a few times. The chain uses TRBV24-1 and TRBJ2-3; 10 nucleotides agree with TRBD1. Trimming at V came to 7 bases and at J to 5 bases, leaving 14 bases not matched to a gene. Looked up from germline, CDR1 is KGHDR and CDR2 is SFDVKD. The CDR3 consists of 17 residues. CDR3 sequence: CATRGRSGTGDEDTQYF. The CDR3 DNA is TGTGCCACCAGAGGTAGGTCCGGGACAGGGGATGAAGATACGCAGTATTTT.

This clonotype has a single count. The chain couples TRBV20-1 to TRBJ2-5; D may be TRBD1 (6 bases). The DNA end favors TRBJ2-7, so the J call may be wrong. Germline-derived CDR1 and CDR2 are DFQATT and SNEGSKA (reference sequence). The CDR3 covers 15 residues. The CDR3 nucleotides are TGCAGTGCTAGAGACCTCAGGGGTCGCACCCACGAGCAGTACTTC. It specifies CSARDLRGRTHEQYF.

This clonotype turned up a few times. The gene calls are TRBV28 and TRBJ1-5, with 10 bases fitting TRBD1. The CDR3 is made up of 14 amino acids. Germline V gene sequence: CDR1 MDHEN, CDR2 SYDVKM. With V trimmed by 7 bases and J by 4 bases, 4 bases remained unmatched. This chain's CDR3 is CASKGTGANQPQHF. As DNA, the CDR3 is TGTGCCAGCAAAGGGACAGGGGCAAATCAGCCCCAGCATTTT.

This chain links TRBV19 with TRBJ2-1; weak D call: TRBD1 (5 bases). Germline lookup yields CDR1 LNHDA and CDR2 SQIVND (reference sequence). V gave up 7 bases and J gave up 7 bases, with 5 bases separating them. This CDR3 region has 10 residues. The CDR3 region has the DNA TGTGCCAGTAAGGGGAATGAGCAGTTCTTC. This sequence encodes CASKGNEQFF.

This clonotype was seen once. The junction departs from the called germline gene at one end, perhaps through a read error. V usage is TRBV4-1 and J usage is TRBJ1-4; a possible D gene is TRBD1 (5 bases). CDR1 is MGHRA and CDR2 is YSYEKL in the germline V gene. CDR3 length: 16 amino acids. The CDR3: CASSQGWQGREEKPFF. DNA of the CDR3: TGCGCCAGCAGCCAAGGGTGGCAGGGAAGAGAGGAAAAACCGTTTTTT.

This clonotype was observed at least ten times. This sequence joins TRBV5-1 and TRBJ2-1, with D possibly being TRBD1 (6 bases). The V and J ends lost 6 bases and 3 bases respectively, with 13 bases between them. The CDR3 contains 14 residues. The germline V gene encodes CDR1 SGHRS and CDR2 YFSETQ. The CDR3 here is CASKDPDSYNEQFF. The CDR3 region has the DNA TGCGCCAGCAAAGACCCGGACAGCTACAATGAGCAGTTCTTC.

This clonotype was picked up a small number of times. The V gene is TRBV28, the J gene TRBJ2-1, with 12 nucleotides matching TRBD2. The J segment lost 7 bases and the V segment lost 5 bases, leaving 12 bases of the junction unmatched. Germline V gene data show CDR1 as MDHEN and CDR2 as SYDVKM. This CDR3 contains 17 residues. CDR3 DNA sequence: TGTGCCAGCAGTCTACGGACTAGCGGGGTTCTTCTAAATGAGCAGTTCTTC. Translated, it gives CASSLRTSGVLLNEQFF.

This clonotype was picked up many times. CDR3 nucleotide sequence: TGCGCCAGCAGCCAAGTCGGGGACTCTGCCTACGAGCAGTACTTC. This translates into CASSQVGDSAYEQYF. The J gene is TRBJ2-7, the V gene TRBV4-3; D is perhaps TRBD2 (6 bases). In germline, CDR1 is LGHNA, CDR2 YSLEER. V was pared by 1 base and J by 2 bases, with 12 bases between. The CDR3 runs 15 residues.

The gene calls are TRBV30 and TRBJ1-2; 9 bases agree with TRBD1. Germline CDR1 reads GTSNPN; CDR2 reads SVGIG (reference sequence). With 1 base clipped from V and 9 bases from J, the junction kept 3 bases outside the gene matches. CDR3 size: 12 residues. Here the CDR3 reads CAWSETGGRYTF. The CDR3 DNA sequence: TGTGCCTGGAGTGAAACAGGGGGCCGCTACACCTTC.

This clonotype was seen a handful of times. The chain employs TRBV24-1 and TRBJ1-2; 9 bases fit TRBD1. J gave up 1 base and V 4 bases, and 3 bases lay outside the gene matches. CDR1 and CDR2 (germline): KGHDR, SFDVKD. CDR3 length: 15 amino acids. CDR3 amino acids: CATSEPGQGNYGYTF. In DNA form, the CDR3 reads TGTGCCACCAGTGAACCGGGACAGGGTAACTATGGCTACACCTTC.

This chain joins TRBV28 and TRBJ1-4; D uncertain. The CDR3 is 14 residues long. V was cut by 11 bases and J by 3 bases, with 16 bases left in between. From germline, CDR1 is MDHEN and CDR2 SYDVKM. The CDR3 nucleotides are TGTGCCGTCGAGGGATTGAGGGCTAATGAAAAACTGTTTTTT. Translating gives CAVEGLRANEKLFF.

This clonotype was seen a few times. Here the CDR3 reads CASSLATGGAWDEQFF. Here the CDR3 DNA reads TGTGCCAGCAGTTTAGCCACCGGGGGGGCCTGGGATGAGCAGTTCTTC. The rearrangement uses TRBV12-3 or TRBV12-4 and TRBJ2-1, with TRBD2 matching 8 bases. This CDR3 spans 16 amino acids. V trimming: 0 bases; J trimming: 8 bases; junction bases outside the gene matches: 9.

The chain has TRBV7-9 and TRBJ2-1, with D perhaps TRBD1 or TRBD2 (7 bases each). Trimming took 2 bases from V and 5 from J, leaving 16 bases between them. CDR3 size: 16 residues. Germline V gene lookup returns CDR1 SEHNR and CDR2 FQNEAQ (reference sequence). CDR3 loop: CASSLRERDSHNEQFF. In nucleotides, the CDR3 is TGTGCCAGCAGCTTACGGGAGCGGGACAGCCACAATGAGCAGTTCTTC.

The V and J genes are TRBV7-2 and TRBJ2-3; D perhaps matches TRBD1 (5 bases). CDR1 SGHTA and CDR2 FQGNSA come from the germline V gene. Trimming took 4 bases from V and 6 from J, leaving 17 bases between them. CDR3 length: 15 amino acids. The CDR3 here is CASSSRRKGLDTQYF. CDR3 nucleotides: TGTGCCAGCAGCTCCCGGAGAAAGGGGCTGGATACGCAGTATTTT.

This sequence joins TRBV15 and TRBJ2-5; TRBD2 matches at 11 bases. The ends lost 0 bases at V and 5 bases at J; junction bases unmatched: 8. The CDR3 is made up of 17 amino acids. Germline values: CDR1 LNHNV, CDR2 YYDKDF (reference sequence). The CDR3 spells CATSRELAGGLWETQYF. As DNA, the CDR3 is TGTGCCACCAGCAGAGAGCTAGCGGGGGGCCTCTGGGAGACCCAGTACTTC.